The subject of this entry is one T cell receptor beta chain. The data originate from a study of blood T cell repertoires in COVID-19. Trimming at V came to 0 bases and at J to 3 bases, leaving 7 bases not matched to a gene. The CDR3 sequence is 16 residues long. In germline, CDR1 is GTSNPN, CDR2 SVGIG (reference sequence). Only in-frame clones appear in the TCRdb table, and some are missing; sequencing was by immunoSEQ multiplex PCR. The sample carries approximately 300,000 clones, 85% to 90% recorded once. Source material: peripheral blood. The sequence was obtained from a woman in her 40s with COVID-19, enrolled during active disease. The chain links TRBV30 to TRBJ2-7; TRBD1 matches at 11 bases. In nucleotides, the CDR3 is TGTGCCTGGAGTGTGGTCCGGGACAGGGGGAGCTACGAGCAGTACTTC. The encoded protein is CAWSVVRDRGSYEQYF.